This T cell receptor beta chain was captured by sequencing in a study of CD8+ T cells in alopecia areata. Study-wide background: Among treated patients, severity was scored by affected scalp area percentage. General study findings and limits: Lesional scalp exceeded normal scalp in clonality, especially in alopecia totalis/universalis.

RNA was extracted and reverse transcribed into cDNA as the sequencing template. The assay was immunoSEQ multiplex PCR, and TCRdb's table has in-frame clones only and misses some. The sample lists under 200,000 clones, 55% to 75% occurring once. Details on this clone: Its antigen is currently unknown.

Trimming cost V 1 base and J 6 bases; bases outside gene matches: 8. From germline, CDR1 is SGHRS and CDR2 YFSETQ. The CDR3 runs 16 residues. Treatment noted: oral pan-JAK inhibitor, 5-10 mg twice daily. The chain carries TRBV5-1 and TRBJ2-1, with 9 bases lining up with TRBD2. Sequencing used CD4+ T cells sorted from blood, obtained at week 4, from a patient treated with tofacitinib. This TCR derives from a human donor with alopecia areata. The CDR3 spells CASSLPPSGAFNEQFF. The CDR3 coding sequence is TGCGCCAGCAGCTTGCCACCTAGCGGGGCTTTCAATGAGCAGTTCTTC.